This T cell receptor (beta chain) was sequenced in a study of T cell responses to AZD1222 COVID-19 vaccine. The table came from immunoSEQ multiplex PCR; TCRdb's copy has only in-frame clones and leaves some out. Of 100,000 or so clones in the sample, roughly nine tenths are singletons; the top ten hold approximately 4.8%. CDR1 is MNHEY and CDR2 is SVGAGI in the germline V gene. This CDR3 is built from 13 residues. V shed 0 bases, J shed 10 bases, and the junction held 3 bases outside the gene matches. This clonotype was sampled from an adult in good health. The rearrangement joins TRBV6-5 to TRBJ1-3; 7 bases are shared with TRBD1. The sequencing used peripheral blood, collected on day 0 of AZD1222 vaccination. Written as DNA, the CDR3 is TGTGCCAGCAGTTACTCGGGCAGGGGGACCATATATTTT. It encodes CASSYSGRGTIYF.